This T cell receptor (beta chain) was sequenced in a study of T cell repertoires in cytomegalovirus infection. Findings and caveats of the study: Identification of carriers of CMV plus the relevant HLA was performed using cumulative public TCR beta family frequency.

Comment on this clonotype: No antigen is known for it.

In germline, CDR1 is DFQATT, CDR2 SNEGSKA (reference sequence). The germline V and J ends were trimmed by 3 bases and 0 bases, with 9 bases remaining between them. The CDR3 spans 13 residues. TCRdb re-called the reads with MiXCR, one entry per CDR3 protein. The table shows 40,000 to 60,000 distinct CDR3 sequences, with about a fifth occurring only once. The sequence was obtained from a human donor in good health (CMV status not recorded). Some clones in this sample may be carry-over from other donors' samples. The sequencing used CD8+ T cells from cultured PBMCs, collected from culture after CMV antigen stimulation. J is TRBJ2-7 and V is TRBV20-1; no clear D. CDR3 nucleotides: TGCAGTGCTAGGAGTAGGAGCTCCTACGAGCAGTACTTC. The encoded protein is CSARSRSSYEQYF.